The 22 T cell receptor beta chains presented below share a single source sample, sequenced in a study of beta chain features in type 1 diabetes. Of the isolated RNA, all was reverse transcribed, and so the sequenced material was expressed TCRB transcripts. Data came from immunoSEQ multiplex PCR; TCRdb stores just in-frame clones and leaves some out. The sample shows around 400,000 clones, roughly 12% of them seen only once. The sample was naive CD4+ T cells from blood. The receptors shown here come from a man between 18 and 35 years old in good health.

The chain combines TRBV4-2 with TRBJ2-7, with TRBD2 as a possible D gene (6 bases). The length of the CDR3 is 14 residues. Trimming took off 3 bases at V and 3 bases at J, with 12 bases between the two ends. Germline V gene lookup returns CDR1 LGHNA and CDR2 YNFKEQ. The CDR3 spells CASSQAPGDYEQYF. The CDR3 nucleotides read TGTGCCAGCAGCCAGGCCCCGGGGGACTACGAGCAGTACTTC.

This clone was counted only a few times. The chain joins TRBV9 to TRBJ1-5, with unresolved D. V dropped 0 bases and J dropped 6 bases, with 7 bases sitting between them. This CDR3 has 13 amino acids. Germline loops: CDR1 SGDLS, CDR2 YYNGEE. The CDR3 loop is CASSVGGSQPQHF. CDR3 sequence (DNA): TGTGCCAGCAGCGTAGGAGGCAGTCAGCCCCAGCATTTT.

This clone was observed a handful of times. The rearrangement joins TRBV15 to TRBJ1-5; 7 nucleotides align to TRBD1. The CDR3 length is 13 residues. CDR1 and CDR2 (germline): LNHNV, YYDKDF (reference sequence). V shed 4 bases and J 9 bases; nucleotides not matched to a gene: 6. The CDR3 DNA is TGTGCCACCAGCAAATTGTACAGGGGGCCCCAGCATTTT. Its protein product is CATSKLYRGPQHF.

This clone was found a few times. This chain links TRBV6-5 with TRBJ2-1; D unresolved. This CDR3 spans 14 amino acids. V dropped 2 bases and J dropped 7 bases, with 12 bases sitting between them. Germline-derived CDR1 and CDR2 are MNHEY and SVGAGI. CDR3 residues: CASSYGLGGNEQFF. As DNA, the CDR3 is TGTGCCAGCAGTTACGGGCTCGGTGGGAATGAGCAGTTCTTC.

CDR3 DNA sequence: TGTGCCTGGAGTGTACCGGGGGTCGGGAAACTGTTTTTT. Protein product: CAWSVPGVGKLFF. The chain combines TRBV30 with TRBJ1-4, with a tentative D call TRBD1 (5 bases). Germline CDR1 is GTSNPN and CDR2 is SVGIG (reference sequence). This CDR3 is 13 amino acids long. V was shortened by 0 bases and J by 11 bases, with 13 bases between the two germline ends. Together with reference TRBV30 and TRBJ1-4, the CDR3 gives the full variable domain: SQTIHQWPATLVQPVGSPLSLECTVEGTSNPNLYWYRQAAGRGLQLLFYSVGIGQISSEVPQNLSASRPQDRQFILSSKKLLLSDSGFYLCAWSVPGVGKLFFGSGTQLSVL.

The chain employs TRBV27 and TRBJ2-7; possibly TRBD2 for D (5 bases). Deletions cut 5 bases from V and 4 bases from J, with 12 bases between. This CDR3 contains 13 residues. Germline CDR1 is MNHEY and CDR2 is SMNVEV (reference sequence). The CDR3 nucleotides are TGTGCCAGCAGTCAGCGGACGGGTTACGAGCAGTACTTC. It is translated as CASSQRTGYEQYF.

This clone showed up just a few times. The rearrangement joins TRBV11-1 to TRBJ2-3; TRBD2 matches 7 bases. Germline trimming cut 4 bases from V and 2 bases from J; bases unmatched to any gene: 9. CDR1 SGHAT and CDR2 FQDESV come from the germline V gene (reference sequence). The CDR3 is 16 residues long. CDR3 residues: CASSSPRDYLTDTQYF. DNA for the CDR3: TGTGCCAGCAGCTCCCCCAGGGACTACCTCACAGATACGCAGTATTTT.

The J gene is TRBJ2-7, the V gene TRBV10-3, with TRBD1 as a possible D gene (6 bases). CDR1 is ENHRY and CDR2 is SYGVKD in the germline V gene. The CDR3 sequence is 13 residues long. Trimming left V 4 bases short and J 1 base short, with 8 bases between. In DNA form, the CDR3 reads TGTGCCATCAGTGCAGGGGTTTCCTACGAGCAGTACTTC. Translating it yields CAISAGVSYEQYF.

The chain links TRBV4-2 to TRBJ2-6; D may be TRBD2 (5 bases). Trimming shortened V by 3 bases and J by 0 bases, and 12 bases separated the two germline ends. The CDR3 runs to 17 residues. Germline lookup yields CDR1 LGHNA and CDR2 YNFKEQ. The CDR3 here is CASSQLHRDSGANVLTF. DNA of the CDR3: TGTGCCAGCAGCCAGTTACACCGGGACTCTGGGGCCAACGTCCTGACTTTC.

The chain uses TRBV4-3 and TRBJ2-3; TRBD1 matches 7 bases. The CDR3 runs to 13 residues. Germline trimming cut 2 bases from V and 4 bases from J; bases unmatched to any gene: 0. The germline V gene has CDR1 LGHNA and CDR2 YSLEER. The CDR3 DNA follows: TGCGCCAGCAGCCAAACAGGGGCAGATACGCAGTATTTT. Translation gives CASSQTGADTQYF.

This chain links TRBV4-2 with TRBJ2-2; a weak D match, TRBD2 (6 bases). CDR1 and CDR2 (germline): LGHNA, YNFKEQ. The CDR3 extends over 22 amino acids. V dropped 2 bases and J dropped 3 bases, with 31 bases sitting between them. CDR3 protein: CASSQQSPQGLGLSPHTGELFF. The DNA for the CDR3 is TGTGCCAGCAGCCAACAATCGCCTCAAGGCCTAGGACTATCTCCACACACCGGGGAGCTGTTTTTT.

The chain has TRBV7-9 and TRBJ2-4, with D possibly TRBD2 on 6 matching bases. CDR1 and CDR2 (germline): SEHNR, FQNEAQ (reference sequence). The germline V and J ends were trimmed by 9 bases and 3 bases, with 12 bases remaining between them. The CDR3 runs 13 residues. The CDR3 region has the DNA TGTGCCAGTCAGGAGGGCAACAAAAACATTCAGTACTTC. This translates into CASQEGNKNIQYF.

This clone was found a few times. The chain couples TRBV9 to TRBJ2-7; 8 bases are shared with TRBD2. The CDR3 has 15 residues. Unmatched junction bases numbered 10, after V lost 2 bases and J lost 6 bases. Germline CDR1 SGDLS, CDR2 YYNGEE. CDR3 loop: CASSVGAGVDGEQYF. Written as DNA, the CDR3 is TGTGCCAGCAGCGTTGGAGCGGGAGTCGACGGCGAGCAGTACTTC.

The chain recombines TRBV5-8 with TRBJ2-3; 10 bases map to TRBD2. Trimming removed 3 bases from V and 8 bases from J; junction bases left unmatched: 6. The CDR3 totals 14 residues. The germline V gene has CDR1 SGHTS and CDR2 YDEGEE. CDR3: CASSSISSGSTQYF. DNA for the CDR3: TGTGCCAGCAGCTCAATCTCTAGCGGGAGTACGCAGTATTTT.

In its sample, this clone was seen a few times. The gene calls are TRBV5-4 and TRBJ2-7; 9 bases align to TRBD1. The CDR3 has 14 amino acids. Germline CDR1 reads SGHNT; CDR2 reads YYREEE (reference sequence). After removal of 4 bases from V and 8 bases from J, the junction contained 10 bases not matched to a gene. In DNA form, the CDR3 reads TGTGCCAGCAGCACGGGACAGGGTACACACAAGCAGTACTTC. As protein: CASSTGQGTHKQYF.

The gene calls are TRBV7-9 and TRBJ2-2; D is uncertain. Trimming removed 5 bases from V and 7 bases from J, with 14 bases in between. Germline lookup yields CDR1 SEHNR and CDR2 FQNEAQ (reference sequence). The CDR3 has 14 amino acids. CDR3 residues: CASSPSVLNGELFF. The CDR3 nucleotides are TGTGCCAGCAGCCCGTCGGTATTGAACGGGGAGCTGTTTTTT.

This clone has ten or more counts. The chain joins TRBV29-1 to TRBJ2-5; the D is unclear. The V and J ends lost 6 bases and 2 bases respectively, with 10 bases between them. Germline V gene sequence: CDR1 SQVTM, CDR2 ANQGSEA. CDR3 length equals 12 residues. CDR3 nucleotides: TGCAGCGTGGGCCTCCTTCAAGAGACCCAGTACTTC. Its translation is CSVGLLQETQYF.

The chain couples TRBV28 to TRBJ1-2; 9 bases fit TRBD1. The CDR3 has 14 amino acids. The germline CDR1 and CDR2 sequences are MDHEN and SYDVKM. Trimming at V came to 1 base and at J to 6 bases, leaving 3 bases not matched to a gene. For the CDR3, the DNA is TGTGCCAGCAGTTTATCCACAGGGGGCAATGGCTACACCTTC. Encoded protein: CASSLSTGGNGYTF.

This clone occurred a few times. The V gene is TRBV30, the J gene TRBJ1-2; possibly TRBD1 for D (5 bases). Per germline, CDR1 GTSNPN and CDR2 SVGIG (reference sequence). Trimming took off 3 bases at V and 4 bases at J, with 9 bases between the two ends. The CDR3 spans 12 residues. CDR3 bases: TGTGCCTGGAGCCAGGGAACCTATGGCTACACCTTC. This gives the protein CAWSQGTYGYTF. The whole variable domain, filled in from reference TRBV30 and TRBJ1-2, reads SQTIHQWPATLVQPVGSPLSLECTVEGTSNPNLYWYRQAAGRGLQLLFYSVGIGQISSEVPQNLSASRPQDRQFILSSKKLLLSDSGFYLCAWSQGTYGYTFGSGTRLTVV.

This clone showed up just a few times. The V gene is TRBV7-3, the J gene TRBJ2-1, with 12 bases fitting TRBD2. The CDR3 loop spans 16 amino acids. Germline trimming cut 5 bases from V and 9 bases from J; bases unmatched to any gene: 11. Germline-derived CDR1 and CDR2 are SGHTA and FQGTGA. The chain's CDR3 is CASSPLAGGGRGEQFF. CDR3 sequence (DNA): TGTGCCAGCAGCCCACTAGCGGGGGGCGGGCGCGGTGAGCAGTTCTTC.

A few counts support this clone. This rearrangement joins TRBV7-2 to TRBJ1-1; 12 bases fit TRBD1. Germline-derived CDR1 and CDR2 are SGHTA and FQGNSA. The CDR3 contains 17 residues. V shed 1 base and J 2 bases; nucleotides not matched to a gene: 5. The CDR3 region has the DNA TGTGCCAGCAGCTTAGGATCGGGACAGGGGGCTAACACTGAAGCTTTCTTT. Its protein is CASSLGSGQGANTEAFF.

The table lists this clone with a few counts. This chain joins TRBV10-3 and TRBJ2-1; 11 bases map to TRBD2. V shed 5 bases, J shed 6 bases, and the junction held 15 bases outside the gene matches. Germline loops: CDR1 ENHRY, CDR2 SYGVKD. This CDR3 region has 18 residues. The DNA for the CDR3 is TGTGCCATCAGTTACTCCGGGACTAGCGGCCGGTCGGGCAATGAGCAGTTCTTC. It encodes CAISYSGTSGRSGNEQFF.